The clone carrying this T cell receptor (beta chain) was seen only a few times. Its antigen is unknown. Every participating donor gave one draw, a heparinised blood sample averaging roughly 100 mL. A CD45RO/CCR7/CD25/CD127/CD95/CD27 panel sorted naive, central memory, regulatory and stem cell-like memory CD4+ cells. This sample is part of a study of beta chain features in type 1 diabetes. General observations from the study: Type 1 diabetes patients had moderately but significantly shorter TCRB CDR3s in all four CD4+ subsets.

The study reverse transcribed the entire isolated RNA, so it sequenced expressed TCRB transcripts. Here immunoSEQ multiplex PCR was the method, and the copy in TCRdb shows in-frame clones only, minus some. The repertoire holds some 410,000 clones, more than 11% seen once, with approximately 0.038% in the top ten. This clonotype was obtained from a young man in good health. The sequenced sample was naive CD4+ T cells from blood.

The chain's CDR3 is CASSRQGYTGELFF. For the CDR3, the DNA is TGTGCCAGCAGCCGACAGGGGTACACCGGGGAGCTGTTTTTT. The J gene is TRBJ2-2, the V gene TRBV11-2, with 8 bases matching TRBD1. V was pared by 5 bases and J by 3 bases, with 2 bases of the junction left unmatched. CDR1 is SGHAT and CDR2 is FQNNGV in the germline V gene. This CDR3 is 14 amino acids long.